Shown below are 16 T cell receptor beta chains from a single sample sequenced in a study of T cell repertoires in cytomegalovirus infection. TCRdb reprocessed the reads with MiXCR, giving one entry per CDR3 protein. This sample yields about 190,000 distinct CDR3 sequences, of which nearly 9.5% are seen a single time; approximately 4.2% belongs to the top ten. The sample was PBMCs. Receptor source: a human donor in good health (CMV status not recorded). Some clones in this sample may be carry-over from other donors' samples.

The V and J genes are TRBV6-1 and TRBJ1-5; D unclear. Germline CDR1 reads MNHNS; CDR2 reads SASEGT. The CDR3 has 14 residues. V lost 6 bases and J lost 0, with 9 bases in between. DNA of the CDR3: TGTGCCAGCAGCCAGGCCAATAGCAATCAGCCCCAGCATTTT. Amino acids: CASSQANSNQPQHF.

This clonotype was counted many times. The chain is built from TRBV28 and TRBJ2-7; 10 nucleotides match TRBD2. V was clipped by 2 bases and J by 7 bases; unmatched bases: 8. Germline V CDR1 and CDR2: MDHEN, SYDVKM. The CDR3 sequence is 15 residues long. The CDR3 loop is CASSLRLAGVQEQYF. The CDR3 bases are TGTGCCAGCAGTTTACGGCTAGCGGGAGTGCAAGAGCAGTACTTC.

The rearrangement uses TRBV29-1 and TRBJ1-2, with 8 bases aligning to TRBD1. The CDR3 consists of 12 residues. With 6 bases clipped from V and 8 bases from J, the junction kept 8 bases outside the gene matches. Per germline, CDR1 SQVTM and CDR2 ANQGSEA. CDR3 protein: CSVRTGGYGYTF. CDR3 coding DNA: TGCAGCGTCCGAACAGGGGGATACGGCTACACCTTC.

The rearrangement joins TRBV6-1 to TRBJ2-1; the match to TRBD2 covers 12 bases. V gave up 5 bases and J gave up 8 bases; unmatched junction bases: 7. The CDR3 is 15 amino acids. Per germline, CDR1 MNHNS and CDR2 SASEGT. CDR3 region: CASSSTSGRSYEQFF. As DNA, the CDR3 is TGTGCCAGCAGTTCAACTAGCGGGAGGTCGTATGAGCAGTTCTTC.

On this clonotype: Given a much more abundant clone one base away, this may be a read error. CDR3 in amino acids: CASRLTRTINEKLFF. For the CDR3, the DNA is TGTGCCAGCAGGTTAACCAGGACAATAAATGAAAAACTGTTTTTT. The V and J genes are TRBV7-8 and TRBJ1-4, with D possibly being TRBD1 (5 bases). Germline CDR1 is SGHVS and CDR2 is FQNEAQ. The CDR3 runs 15 residues. The germline V and J ends were trimmed by 6 bases and 5 bases, with 16 bases remaining between them.

This clonotype was picked up a small number of times. V gene TRBV6-2 or TRBV6-3 combines with J gene TRBJ2-2, with D unresolved. Between the trimmed V and J ends, which lost 6 bases and 5 bases, there was a span of 7 bases. The germline gives CDR1 MNHEY, CDR2 SVGEGT. The CDR3 consists of 12 residues. The CDR3 DNA follows: TGTGCCAGCAGACCCCAGACCGGGGAGCTGTTTTTT. Translation: CASRPQTGELFF.

The chain links TRBV20-1 to TRBJ2-2; D is uncertain. V dropped 0 bases and J dropped 6 bases, with 8 bases sitting between them. The CDR3 is 13 amino acids. Germline CDR1 reads DFQATT; CDR2 reads SNEGSKA (reference sequence). This CDR3 is CSARDWSSGELFF. The CDR3 DNA reads as TGCAGTGCTAGAGATTGGAGTTCCGGGGAGCTGTTTTTT.

This clonotype was detected only a few times. The chain combines TRBV28 with TRBJ1-2; D possibly corresponds to TRBD1 (5 bases). The CDR3 extends over 14 amino acids. Deletions cut 10 bases from V and 2 bases from J, with 17 bases between. Germline V gene data show CDR1 as MDHEN and CDR2 as SYDVKM. CDR3 bases: TGTGCCACCAGCAGATCAGGGTCGAACTATGGCTACACCTTC. Encoded protein: CATSRSGSNYGYTF.

This clonotype was seen a handful of times. V is TRBV20-1 and J is TRBJ2-5; perhaps D is TRBD1 or TRBD2 (5 bases each). The CDR3 consists of 13 residues. Trimming removed 5 bases from V and 0 bases from J, with 10 bases in between. Germline values: CDR1 DFQATT, CDR2 SNEGSKA (reference sequence). As DNA, the CDR3 is TGCAGTGCTGTCCGGGGCTACCAAGAGACCCAGTACTTC. As protein: CSAVRGYQETQYF.

This clonotype was detected ten times or more. The rearrangement uses TRBV6-1 and TRBJ1-1, with D unclear. This CDR3 has 13 residues. V gave up 5 bases and J gave up 8 bases, with 15 bases separating them. CDR1 MNHNS and CDR2 SASEGT come from the germline V gene. The CDR3 coding sequence is TGTGCCAGCAGTTTGCAGCCGGGCCCCGAAGCTTTCTTT. Protein sequence: CASSLQPGPEAFF.

As regards this clonotype: A much more abundant neighbour one base away suggests this may be a read error. The rearrangement uses TRBV7-6 and TRBJ2-1; TRBD2 is a possible D gene (5 bases). Germline-derived CDR1 and CDR2 are SGHVS and FNYEAQ. The CDR3 is 14 amino acids. Trimming took 7 bases from V and 4 from J, leaving 14 bases between them. The CDR3 coding sequence is TGTGCCAGCATCCTACAGAGGGAATACAATGAGCAGTTCTTC. It specifies CASILQREYNEQFF.

This clonotype occurred many times. The chain is built from TRBV7-2 and TRBJ2-1; TRBD2 agrees at 11 bases. The CDR3 totals 17 residues. Trimming removed 3 bases from V and 2 bases from J; junction bases left unmatched: 6. Germline loops: CDR1 SGHTA, CDR2 FQGNSA. The CDR3 here is CASSFRASGGPYNEQFF. The CDR3 nucleotides are TGTGCCAGCAGCTTTCGGGCTAGCGGGGGGCCCTACAATGAGCAGTTCTTC.

Regarding this clonotype: Being one base from a much bigger clone, this may be a read error. V is TRBV2 and J is TRBJ1-5; D is unresolved. Germline V lookup: CDR1 SNHLY, CDR2 FYNNEI. Trimming removed 11 bases from V and 0 bases from J, with 14 bases in between. CDR3 size: 14 residues. In DNA, the CDR3 is TGTGCCTGCTCTTTCATGACTAGCAATCAGCCCCAGCATTTT. Amino acids: CACSFMTSNQPQHF.

This clonotype was seen at least ten times. The chain recombines TRBV4-2 with TRBJ1-4, with D perhaps matching TRBD1 (5 bases). There are 18 residues in the CDR3. Between the trimmed V and J ends, which lost 0 bases and 5 bases, there was a span of 19 bases. Germline assignment: CDR1 LGHNA and CDR2 YNFKEQ. CDR3 residues: CASSQEGRGVGGNEKLFF. In DNA form, the CDR3 reads TGTGCCAGCAGCCAAGAAGGCCGGGGCGTGGGCGGGAATGAAAAACTGTTTTTT.

This clonotype came up many times. This chain uses TRBV28 with TRBJ1-1, with unresolved D. Germline-derived CDR1 and CDR2 are MDHEN and SYDVKM. The CDR3 extends over 12 amino acids. Trimming left V 4 bases short and J 8 bases short, with 11 bases between. CDR3: CASSWSRLEAFF. In DNA form, the CDR3 reads TGTGCCAGCAGTTGGAGTCGACTGGAAGCTTTCTTT.

This clonotype was observed at least ten times. The rearrangement joins TRBV7-2 to TRBJ1-4, with D tentatively TRBD1 (6 bases). Looked up from germline, CDR1 is SGHTA and CDR2 is FQGNSA. CDR3 length equals 16 residues. V lost 1 base, J lost 10 bases, and 19 bases lay in between. The CDR3 reads CASSLGPTGKGAKLFF. For the CDR3, the DNA is TGTGCCAGCAGCTTAGGCCCAACAGGGAAAGGCGCAAAACTGTTTTTT.